Described below is a single T cell receptor (beta chain) sequence and its context. The sample belongs to a study of CD8+ T cells in alopecia areata. RNA was extracted and reverse transcribed into cDNA as the sequencing template. This table comes from immunoSEQ multiplex PCR, and its TCRdb copy is limited to in-frame clones, with some not included. The sample holds approximately 150,000 clones, 65% to 75% seen once. Germline V lookup: CDR1 SEHNR, CDR2 FQNEAQ (reference sequence). The CDR3 runs to 13 residues. V shed 4 bases, J shed 3 bases, and the junction held 2 bases outside the gene matches. This clonotype originated in a human donor with alopecia areata. The input for sequencing was CD8+ T cells sorted from blood, taken at week 0. The rearrangement joins TRBV7-9 to TRBJ2-5; 7 bases match TRBD2. The CDR3 coding sequence is TGTGCCAGCAGCTGGGGAGGGAAAGAGACCCAGTACTTC. It specifies CASSWGGKETQYF. The full variable domain, rest sourced from reference TRBV7-9 and TRBJ2-5, is DTGVSQNPRHKITKRGQNVTFRCDPISEHNRLYWYRQTLGQGPEFLTYFQNEAQLEKSRLLSDRFSAERPKGSFSTLEIQRTEQGDSAMYLCASSWGGKETQYFGPGTRLLVL.